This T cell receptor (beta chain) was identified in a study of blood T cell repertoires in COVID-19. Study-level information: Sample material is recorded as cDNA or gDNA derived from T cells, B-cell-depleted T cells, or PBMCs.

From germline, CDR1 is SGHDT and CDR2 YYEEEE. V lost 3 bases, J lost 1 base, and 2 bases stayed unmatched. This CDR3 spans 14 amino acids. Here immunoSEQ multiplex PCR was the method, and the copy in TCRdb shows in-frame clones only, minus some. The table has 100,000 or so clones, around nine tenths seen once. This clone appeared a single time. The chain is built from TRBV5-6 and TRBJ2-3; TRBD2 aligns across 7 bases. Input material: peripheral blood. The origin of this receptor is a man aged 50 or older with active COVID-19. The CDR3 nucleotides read TGTGCCAGCAGCTGGGGGGGACGCACAGATACGCAGTATTTT. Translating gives CASSWGGRTDTQYF.